This T cell receptor beta chain was captured by sequencing in a study of response to subunit inactivated influenza vaccine. J was trimmed by 3 bases and V by 8 bases; bases with no gene match: 8. The CDR3 has 14 amino acids. Germline lookup yields CDR1 MDHEN and CDR2 SYDVKM. TCRdb itself ran the RT-PCR reads through MiXCR, one entry per CDR3 protein. The sample consists of approximately 700,000 distinct CDR3 sequences, less than 20% of them appearing once. The chain carries TRBV28 and TRBJ2-7, with 9 bases matching TRBD1. This receptor was obtained from a man aged 45 to 65 who received an inactivated influenza vaccine. Sequenced here: PBMCs from blood, sampled about 11 days after vaccination. The CDR3 nucleotides read TGTGCCAGCTGTCCTCCGGGACAGGGCTACGAGCAGTACTTC. Its protein is CASCPPGQGYEQYF. Drawing the rest from reference TRBV28 and TRBJ2-7, the complete variable domain is DVKVTQSSRYLVKRTGEKVFLECVQDMDHENMFWYRQDPGLGLRLIYFSYDVKMKEKGDIPEGYSVSREKKERFSLILESASTNQTSMYLCASCPPGQGYEQYFGPGTRLTVT.